This T cell receptor (beta chain) came from a study of blood T cell repertoires in COVID-19. Assay: immunoSEQ multiplex PCR; the TCRdb copy retains only in-frame clones and omits some. The repertoire holds fewer than 400,000 clones, with 85% to 90% as singletons. Germline V gene sequence: CDR1 MNHEY, CDR2 SVGEGT. Deletions cut 3 bases from V and 1 base from J, with 15 bases between. The CDR3 has 16 residues. This TCR came from a woman aged 50 to 60 who had recovered from COVID-19. The rearrangement links TRBV6-2 or TRBV6-3 to TRBJ1-1; D is uncertain. Sample: PBMCs or T cells enriched from blood (not recorded which). CDR3: CASSYVLGRANTEAFF. CDR3 coding DNA: TGTGCCAGCAGTTATGTGCTGGGGAGGGCGAACACTGAAGCTTTCTTT.